These 13 T cell receptor beta chains originate from one sample sequenced in a study of T cell responses to AZD1222 COVID-19 vaccine (TCRdb year 2021). Sample time point, as interpreted from the label and publication: baseline before first vaccination. Libraries were built with the immunoSEQ multiplex PCR assay. The source is immuneACCESS, and TCRdb retained only in-frame sequences with V and J called. Part of the clones is not carried over; for the studies checked, unresolved V genes explain less than half of this, and the remainder is unexplained. Counted in this sample were more than 250,000 clones; approximately 95% of them appeared once. The ten largest clones add up to 0.55% of the sample. Source: peripheral blood, taken on day 0 of AZD1222 vaccination. The source of these receptors is an adult in good health.

The chain is built from TRBV5-8 and TRBJ2-2; D could derive from TRBD1 or TRBD2 (6 bases each). Looked up from germline, CDR1 is SGHTS and CDR2 is YDEGEE. Deletions cut 4 bases from V and 1 base from J, with 14 bases between. This CDR3 is 16 amino acids long. The CDR3 nucleotides read TGTGCCAGCAGCGTGGGGGCGGGACTGAACACCGGGGAGCTGTTTTTT. It codes for CASSVGAGLNTGELFF.

The chain joins TRBV28 to TRBJ2-7; possibly TRBD1 for D (5 bases). Germline V gene sequence: CDR1 MDHEN, CDR2 SYDVKM. This CDR3 is 12 amino acids long. V was shortened by 8 bases and J by 3 bases, with 11 bases between the two germline ends. CDR3: CASCQGDYEQYF. In DNA, the CDR3 is TGTGCCAGCTGCCAAGGGGACTACGAGCAGTACTTC.

The rearrangement joins TRBV10-3 to TRBJ2-1; TRBD1 matches at 8 bases. Trimming took 4 bases from V and 4 from J; bases not matched to a gene: 3. Germline loops: CDR1 ENHRY, CDR2 SYGVKD. This CDR3 comprises 14 residues. CDR3 bases: TGTGCCATCAGTGGGGACAGGAGTTACAATGAGCAGTTCTTC. Amino acids: CAISGDRSYNEQFF.

The chain recombines TRBV5-1 with TRBJ1-1, with D maybe TRBD1 (5 bases). V lost 0 bases and J lost 4, with 10 bases in between. The CDR3 has 14 residues. The germline V gene encodes CDR1 SGHRS and CDR2 YFSETQ. The CDR3 DNA reads as TGCGCCAGCAGCTTGGCCGGGGGAGGCACTGAAGCTTTCTTT. It specifies CASSLAGGGTEAFF.

The CDR3 loop is CASSPQGMRYEQYF. The CDR3 region has the DNA TGTGCCAGCTCACCACAGGGGATGAGGTACGAGCAGTACTTC. The chain couples TRBV18 to TRBJ2-7, with D tentatively TRBD1 (5 bases). CDR1 is KGHSH, CDR2 LQKENI, per germline. The V and J ends lost 1 base and 4 bases respectively, with 11 bases between them. The CDR3 runs 14 residues.

This clone was observed once. This rearrangement joins TRBV28 to TRBJ1-5; D unclear. Germline CDR1 and CDR2: MDHEN and SYDVKM. Trimming took off 2 bases at V and 4 bases at J, with 6 bases between the two ends. This CDR3 contains 13 residues. CDR3 amino acids: CASSLGQNQPQHF. CDR3 bases: TGTGCCAGCAGTTTAGGCCAAAATCAGCCCCAGCATTTT.

The chain uses TRBV29-1 and TRBJ1-1, with D maybe TRBD1 (6 bases). CDR1 SQVTM and CDR2 ANQGSEA come from the germline V gene. CDR3 length equals 15 residues. Trimming took off 4 bases at V and 6 bases at J, with 21 bases between the two ends. CDR3 sequence (DNA): TGCAGCGTTGGTTACTCATACATAAAGGGGGCTGAAGCTTTCTTT. Its protein product is CSVGYSYIKGAEAFF. The entire variable domain, with the rest obtained from reference TRBV29-1 and TRBJ1-1, is as follows: SAVISQKPSRDICQRGTSLTIQCQVDSQVTMMFWYRQQPGQSLTLIATANQGSEATYESGFVIDKFPISRPNLTFSTLTVSNMSPEDSSIYLCSVGYSYIKGAEAFFGQGTRLTVV.

The V and J genes are TRBV6-5 and TRBJ2-5; the D is unclear. The CDR3 spans 14 residues. Trimming cost V 7 bases and J 3 bases, with 15 bases left between them. Germline V gene sequence: CDR1 MNHEY, CDR2 SVGAGI. In DNA form, the CDR3 reads TGTGCCAGCAATAGGCTGGTGGGAAAAGAGACCCAGTACTTC. Translated, it gives CASNRLVGKETQYF.

The V and J genes are TRBV10-2 and TRBJ1-2; TRBD1 is a possible D gene (6 bases). The V and J ends lost 2 bases and 6 bases respectively, with 10 bases between them. CDR1 is WSHSY, CDR2 SAAADI, per germline. The CDR3 has 13 amino acids. The CDR3 DNA reads as TGCGCCAGCAGTGAGGATCCAGGGGATGGCTACACCTTC. Translated: CASSEDPGDGYTF.

The gene calls are TRBV3-1 (or the pseudogene TRBV3-2) and TRBJ1-1; D is undetermined. The CDR3 totals 14 residues. V lost 1 base to trimming and J lost 1 base, with 7 bases between them. CDR1 is LGHDT, CDR2 YNNKEL, per germline (reference sequence). This CDR3 is CASSQGRANTEAFF. The CDR3 coding sequence is TGTGCCAGCAGCCAAGGCAGAGCGAACACTGAAGCTTTCTTT.

The V and J genes are TRBV5-1 and TRBJ2-1; TRBD1 might be the D (5 bases). V was shortened by 0 bases and J by 5 bases, with 9 bases between the two germline ends. Germline CDR1 SGHRS, CDR2 YFSETQ. This CDR3 comprises 14 residues. CDR3 nucleotide sequence: TGCGCCAGCAGCTTGGCCCCGACAGACAATGAGCAGTTCTTC. This sequence encodes CASSLAPTDNEQFF.

This chain joins TRBV20-1 and TRBJ2-1; D unclear. Trimming cost V 1 base and J 9 bases, with 7 bases left between them. CDR1 and CDR2 (germline): DFQATT, SNEGSKA (reference sequence). CDR3 size: 11 residues. This CDR3 is CSARGRVEQFF. The CDR3 nucleotides are TGCAGTGCTAGAGGGAGAGTTGAGCAGTTCTTC.

This clone appeared a single time. The genes are TRBV10-2 and TRBJ1-1, with D uncertain. V was clipped by 10 bases and J by 3 bases, with 15 bases between them. The CDR3 extends over 13 amino acids. Looked up from germline, CDR1 is WSHSY and CDR2 is SAAADI. The CDR3 nucleotides are TGCGCCACCAGAGAGATGGAGTACACTGAAGCTTTCTTT. Residues: CATREMEYTEAFF.